Following are 19 T cell receptor beta chains from one sample sequenced in a study of type 1 regulatory T cells. TCRdb re-called the reads with MiXCR, one entry per CDR3 protein. Among 60,000 to 70,000 distinct CDR3 sequences listed, roughly half were seen once. These receptors are not linked to any known antigen. Sequencing was done on a sample of cultured non-Tr1 T cells, either the whole culture or a sorted T cell fraction (not recorded which). The source of these receptors is a human donor in good health.

The chain has TRBV28 and TRBJ1-1; 7 bases are shared with TRBD1. The CDR3 has 12 residues. Per germline, CDR1 MDHEN and CDR2 SYDVKM. Trimming cost V 1 base and J 11 bases; bases outside gene matches: 4. The CDR3, as DNA: TGTGCCAGCAGTTTATTGACAGGGACGGCTTTCTTT. It translates to CASSLLTGTAFF.

This sequence joins TRBV20-1 and TRBJ2-7; TRBD1 is a possible D gene (6 bases). From germline, CDR1 is DFQATT and CDR2 SNEGSKA (reference sequence). Trimming took off 3 bases at V and 6 bases at J, with 9 bases between the two ends. The CDR3 has 11 residues. The DNA for the CDR3 is TGCAGTGCTAGTATGGGGGCCGAGCAGTACTTC. This translates into CSASMGAEQYF.

This clonotype came up a few times. This chain joins TRBV18 and TRBJ1-2; no definite D call. This CDR3 has 16 residues. V lost 2 bases and J 2 bases, leaving 15 bases between the germline ends. The germline V gene encodes CDR1 KGHSH and CDR2 LQKENI. Here the CDR3 reads CASSPDPGPNNYGYTF. The CDR3 nucleotides are TGTGCCAGCTCACCAGATCCGGGTCCTAACAACTATGGCTACACCTTC.

This clonotype occurred a few times. V and J are TRBV5-1 and TRBJ1-5; 7 bases fit TRBD1. The CDR3 consists of 14 residues. Germline CDR1 reads SGHRS; CDR2 reads YFSETQ. Trimming at V came to 4 bases and at J to 4 bases, leaving 5 bases not matched to a gene. The CDR3 nucleotides read TGCGCCAGCAGCCCCGACAGGGCGAATCAGCCCCAGCATTTT. Its translation is CASSPDRANQPQHF. Full variable domain (remainder filled in from reference TRBV5-1 and TRBJ1-5): KAGVTQTPRYLIKTRGQQVTLSCSPISGHRSVSWYQQTPGQGLQFLFEYFSETQRNKGNFPGRFSGRQFSNSRSEMNVSTLELGDSALYLCASSPDRANQPQHFGDGTRLSIL.

The chain combines TRBV20-1 with TRBJ2-1; TRBD2 matches at 12 bases. Losses at the gene ends were 6 bases for V and 5 bases for J; bases not matched to a gene: 5. Germline CDR1 DFQATT, CDR2 SNEGSKA (reference sequence). The CDR3 runs 14 residues. In DNA, the CDR3 is TGCAGTGCGAGGACTAGCGGGGTCGACAATGAGCAGTTCTTC. It codes for CSARTSGVDNEQFF.

The sample holds many counts of this clonotype. This chain joins TRBV20-1 and TRBJ2-5; 11 nucleotides line up with TRBD2. Per the germline V gene, CDR1 is DFQATT and CDR2 is SNEGSKA (reference sequence). This CDR3 is built from 15 residues. V was pared by 6 bases and J by 1 base, with 7 bases of the junction left unmatched. The CDR3 reads CSAARLAGLQETQYF. As DNA, the CDR3 is TGCAGTGCGGCTCGACTAGCGGGGCTCCAAGAGACCCAGTACTTC.

This clonotype was seen a handful of times. This CDR3 reads CASSLPGYSNQPQHF. The CDR3 DNA is TGTGCCAGCAGTTTACCAGGGTATAGCAATCAGCCCCAGCATTTT. The V call is TRBV28, the J call TRBJ1-5, with TRBD1 as a possible D gene (5 bases). The length of the CDR3 is 15 residues. Germline CDR1 and CDR2: MDHEN and SYDVKM. V was trimmed by 2 bases and J by 0 bases, leaving 8 bases between them.

The rearrangement links TRBV5-5 to TRBJ1-2, with D maybe TRBD1 (5 bases). Germline loops: CDR1 SGHKS, CDR2 YYEKEE (reference sequence). This CDR3 is 15 amino acids long. V gave up 2 bases and J gave up 0 bases, with 11 bases separating them. CDR3 residues: CASSFYDRTNYGYTF. The DNA for the CDR3 is TGTGCCAGCAGCTTTTACGACAGAACTAACTATGGCTACACCTTC.

The chain links TRBV20-1 to TRBJ2-7; D possibly corresponds to TRBD2 (6 bases). The CDR3 contains 14 residues. V shed 5 bases and J shed 2 bases, with 16 bases lying between them. Per germline, CDR1 DFQATT and CDR2 SNEGSKA (reference sequence). The CDR3 bases are TGCAGTGCTGGAAGGTGGGGGGAAACCTACGAGCAGTACTTC. This encodes CSAGRWGETYEQYF.

The chain recombines TRBV11-2 with TRBJ2-1; D may be TRBD2 (6 bases). Deletions cut 6 bases from V and 2 bases from J, with 11 bases between. The CDR3 length is 14 residues. CDR1 SGHAT and CDR2 FQNNGV come from the germline V gene. CDR3 in amino acids: CASSYGGAYNEQFF. The CDR3 nucleotides read TGTGCCAGCAGTTACGGCGGGGCCTACAATGAGCAGTTCTTC. The complete variable domain, with remaining parts taken from reference TRBV11-2 and TRBJ2-1, reads EAGVAQSPRYKIIEKRQSVAFWCNPISGHATLYWYQQILGQGPKLLIQFQNNGVVDDSQLPKDRFSAERLKGVDSTLKIQPAKLEDSAVYLCASSYGGAYNEQFFGPGTRLTVL.

The rearrangement uses TRBV7-2 and TRBJ1-2; tentatively, D is TRBD1 (6 bases). In germline, CDR1 is SGHTA, CDR2 FQGNSA. Trimming pared 5 bases from V and 5 bases from J, leaving 21 bases between. There are 16 residues in the CDR3. CDR3 loop: CASSPRGGGQGYGYTF. The CDR3 DNA sequence: TGTGCCAGCAGCCCGCGGGGCGGGGGGCAGGGGTATGGCTACACCTTC.

This clonotype was counted once. The chain joins TRBV5-1 to TRBJ2-7, with 9 nucleotides matching TRBD1. This CDR3 contains 15 residues. V trimming: 0 bases; J trimming: 4 bases; junction bases outside the gene matches: 5. CDR1 is SGHRS, CDR2 YFSETQ, per germline. CDR3 bases: TGCGCCAGCAGCTTGGGGTCTGGGACAGGGTACGAGCAGTACTTC. It specifies CASSLGSGTGYEQYF.

The chain has TRBV2 and TRBJ2-5, with TRBD2 matching 12 bases. This CDR3 comprises 17 residues. V shed 3 bases and J 5 bases; nucleotides not matched to a gene: 10. Germline-derived CDR1 and CDR2 are SNHLY and FYNNEI. The CDR3 DNA is TGTGCCAGCAGTGAGGGTCTAGCGGGGGGGCCTTCGGAGACCCAGTACTTC. Its protein product is CASSEGLAGGPSETQYF.

This chain joins TRBV12-3 or TRBV12-4 and TRBJ1-5; D remains ambiguous. The germline V and J ends were trimmed by 4 bases and 9 bases, with 10 bases remaining between them. CDR3 size: 12 residues. CDR3 DNA: TGTGCCAGCAGTTATTCTCAACCGCCCCAGCATTTT. It codes for CASSYSQPPQHF.

Comment on this clonotype: The CDR3 end shows no conserved phenylalanine or tryptophan, and so a read error is likely. The chain carries TRBV29-1 and TRBJ2-4; D is unclear. The CDR3 runs 13 residues. The ends were cut back, 4 bases at V and 1 base at J, with 8 bases in the middle. Germline assignment: CDR1 SQVTM and CDR2 ANQGSEA. The CDR3, as DNA: TGCAGCGTTGGTGCACCTGCCAAAAACATTCAGTACTGC. Its translation: CSVGAPAKNIQYC.

This clonotype is medium-sized. The chain is built from TRBV7-9 and TRBJ1-3; unclear D gene. V lost 5 bases and J lost 4, with 12 bases in between. Germline V lookup: CDR1 SEHNR, CDR2 FQNEAQ (reference sequence). The CDR3 consists of 14 residues. For the CDR3, the DNA is TGTGCCAGCAGCCCCCGACCCCCGGGAAACACCATATATTTT. Amino acids: CASSPRPPGNTIYF.

This clonotype was counted at least ten times. The V gene is TRBV7-9, the J gene TRBJ2-6; D remains ambiguous. The CDR3 has 15 residues. The V gene's germline CDR1 is SEHNR and CDR2 FQNEAQ (reference sequence). V was clipped by 3 bases and J by 1 base, with 7 bases between them. In DNA, the CDR3 is TGTGCCAGCAGCTTGTGGGGATCTGGGGCCAACGTCCTGACTTTC. Translated, it gives CASSLWGSGANVLTF.

The rearrangement links TRBV6-6 to TRBJ1-1; 10 bases are a match to TRBD1. V lost 5 bases, J lost 7 bases, and 4 bases stayed unmatched. Germline-derived CDR1 and CDR2 are MNHNY and SVGAGI (reference sequence). The CDR3 loop spans 13 amino acids. In DNA form, the CDR3 reads TGTGCCAGCAGTAAGACAGGGGGCGGTGAAGCTTTCTTT. This translates into CASSKTGGGEAFF.

This chain joins TRBV10-3 and TRBJ1-1, with D perhaps TRBD1 (6 bases). Germline assignment: CDR1 ENHRY and CDR2 SYGVKD. The CDR3 totals 14 residues. The germline V and J ends were trimmed by 6 bases and 1 base, with 12 bases remaining between them. The CDR3 loop reads CAIRSRTANTEAFF. In nucleotides, the CDR3 is TGTGCCATCAGGTCTCGGACAGCGAACACTGAAGCTTTCTTT.